Following are 29 T cell receptor beta chains from one sample sequenced in a study of identifying expanded T cells in peripheral blood. Sequenced by immunoSEQ multiplex PCR; TCRdb stores in-frame clones only, minus some. The sample lists some 99,000 clones, roughly nine tenths seen once, with 8% to 9% in the top ten. Sequenced input: blood. The receptors stem from a person aged 18 to 75 in good health.

This sequence joins TRBV7-9 and TRBJ2-1, with TRBD1 as a possible D gene (5 bases). The CDR3 totals 15 residues. Germline CDR1 is SEHNR and CDR2 is FQNEAQ (reference sequence). V lost 5 bases and J lost 4, with 15 bases in between. The CDR3 region is CASSPPGGQYNEQFF. CDR3 nucleotides: TGTGCCAGCAGCCCCCCTGGTGGACAATACAATGAGCAGTTCTTC.

The J gene is TRBJ2-7, the V gene TRBV6-1; 8 bases agree with TRBD1. V trimming: 3 bases; J trimming: 3 bases; junction bases outside the gene matches: 1. This CDR3 comprises 13 residues. Germline-derived CDR1 and CDR2 are MNHNS and SASEGT. DNA of the CDR3: TGTGCCAGCAGTGAGGACAGGGTCTACGAGCAGTACTTC. This gives the protein CASSEDRVYEQYF.

This rearrangement joins TRBV6-5 to TRBJ2-3, with D possibly TRBD1 on 7 matching bases. Trimming removed 7 bases from V and 4 bases from J, with 12 bases in between. CDR3 size: 13 residues. Germline CDR1 is MNHEY and CDR2 is SVGAGI. The DNA for the CDR3 is TGTGCCAGCACGGGCAGGGGGGCAGATACGCAGTATTTT. The encoded protein is CASTGRGADTQYF.

This chain connects TRBV2 to TRBJ2-2, with a weak D call TRBD1 (6 bases). Germline V gene sequence: CDR1 SNHLY, CDR2 FYNNEI. Deletions cut 7 bases from V and 1 base from J, with 10 bases between. This CDR3 spans 14 amino acids. CDR3 amino acids: CASKVQGNTGELFF. Written as DNA, the CDR3 is TGTGCCAGCAAGGTACAGGGGAACACCGGGGAGCTGTTTTTT.

This chain joins TRBV9 and TRBJ1-6; 7 bases agree with TRBD1. This CDR3 is 15 amino acids long. Germline V lookup: CDR1 SGDLS, CDR2 YYNGEE. V was clipped by 4 bases and J by 7 bases; unmatched bases: 8. This CDR3 is CASSPRGQTNSPLHF. The CDR3 DNA reads TGTGCCAGCAGCCCCCGGGGACAGACCAATTCACCCCTCCACTTT. The full variable domain, rest sourced from reference TRBV9 and TRBJ1-6, is DSGVTQTPKHLITATGQRVTLRCSPRSGDLSVYWYQQSLDQGLQFLIQYYNGEERAKGNILERFSAQQFPDLHSELNLSSLELGDSALYFCASSPRGQTNSPLHFGNGTRLTVT.

The chain links TRBV28 to TRBJ1-5; TRBD1 might be the D (5 bases). Germline lookup yields CDR1 MDHEN and CDR2 SYDVKM. The length of the CDR3 is 16 residues. V gave up 4 bases and J gave up 4 bases, with 17 bases separating them. This CDR3 is CASSSEGILLNQPQHF. In DNA form, the CDR3 reads TGTGCCAGCAGTTCTGAGGGGATCCTCCTTAATCAGCCCCAGCATTTT. The variable domain in full, completed from reference TRBV28 and TRBJ1-5, reads DVKVTQSSRYLVKRTGEKVFLECVQDMDHENMFWYRQDPGLGLRLIYFSYDVKMKEKGDIPEGYSVSREKKERFSLILESASTNQTSMYLCASSSEGILLNQPQHFGDGTRLSIL.

The chain carries TRBV5-1 and TRBJ1-2; D is possibly TRBD1 (5 bases). V was shortened by 0 bases and J by 8 bases, with 20 bases between the two germline ends. The germline gives CDR1 SGHRS, CDR2 YFSETQ. This CDR3 region has 16 residues. The CDR3 bases are TGCGCCAGCAGCTTGGCCGGCCGGACATTAGTATCCGGCTACACCTTC. This translates into CASSLAGRTLVSGYTF. The variable domain in full, completed from reference TRBV5-1 and TRBJ1-2, reads KAGVTQTPRYLIKTRGQQVTLSCSPISGHRSVSWYQQTPGQGLQFLFEYFSETQRNKGNFPGRFSGRQFSNSRSEMNVSTLELGDSALYLCASSLAGRTLVSGYTFGSGTRLTVV.

Note on this clone: Different DNA sequences within this sample yield the same CDR3. The chain employs TRBV6-1 and TRBJ1-1, with D uncertain. In germline, CDR1 is MNHNS, CDR2 SASEGT. Trimming took off 7 bases at V and 0 bases at J, with 3 bases between the two ends. The CDR3 has 11 amino acids. The CDR3 coding sequence is TGTGCCAGCACCTTGAACACTGAAGCTTTCTTT. Translating gives CASTLNTEAFF.

V gene TRBV11-3 combines with J gene TRBJ1-1; no clear D gene. CDR3 size: 12 residues. Germline CDR1 SGHNT, CDR2 YENEEA. The germline V and J ends were trimmed by 2 bases and 2 bases, with 3 bases remaining between them. The CDR3 loop is CASSLSNTEAFF. The CDR3 DNA is TGTGCCAGCAGCTTATCCAACACTGAAGCTTTCTTT. Combining the CDR3 with reference TRBV11-3 and TRBJ1-1 gives the whole variable domain EAGVVQSPRYKIIEKKQPVAFWCNPISGHNTLYWYLQNLGQGPELLIRYENEEAVDDSQLPKDRFSAERLKGVDSTLKIQPAELGDSAVYLCASSLSNTEAFFGQGTRLTVV.

CDR3 sequence reads: CASSWGETYEQYF. In DNA form, the CDR3 reads TGCGCCAGCAGCTGGGGGGAGACCTACGAGCAGTACTTC. The rearrangement links TRBV5-1 to TRBJ2-7; tentative D call: TRBD2 (6 bases). This CDR3 has 13 amino acids. Trimming took off 3 bases at V and 2 bases at J, with 9 bases between the two ends. Germline CDR1 and CDR2: SGHRS and YFSETQ.

The chain is built from TRBV19 and TRBJ1-4; unclear D gene. CDR1 is LNHDA, CDR2 SQIVND, per germline (reference sequence). Trimming shortened V by 4 bases and J by 7 bases, and 10 bases separated the two germline ends. The CDR3 consists of 13 residues. The CDR3 DNA is TGTGCCAGTAGTACCAGCGCGGGTGAAAAACTGTTTTTT. Translation gives CASSTSAGEKLFF.

The chain is built from TRBV28 and TRBJ2-7; D gene unclear. This CDR3 is 13 amino acids long. Germline V lookup: CDR1 MDHEN, CDR2 SYDVKM. With 5 bases removed from V and 3 bases from J, the gap between germline ends came to 11 bases. CDR3 residues: CASSPQDGYEQYF. The CDR3 nucleotides are TGTGCCAGCAGTCCTCAGGACGGCTACGAGCAGTACTTC.

V is TRBV5-6 and J is TRBJ2-7; a weak D match, TRBD1 (5 bases). The V end was cut by 1 base, the J end by 5 bases, with 19 bases between. The CDR3 is made up of 16 amino acids. Per the germline V gene, CDR1 is SGHDT and CDR2 is YYEEEE. CDR3 region: CASSLFRSGIKDEQYF. The CDR3 DNA is TGTGCCAGCAGCTTGTTTCGTTCAGGGATCAAAGACGAGCAGTACTTC.

This clone was seen only once. This chain uses TRBV29-1 with TRBJ2-3, with 8 bases matching TRBD2. Germline CDR1 is SQVTM and CDR2 is ANQGSEA. V was clipped by 6 bases and J by 2 bases; unmatched bases: 7. This CDR3 has 14 residues. The CDR3 sequence: CSVGRGVTTDTQYF. CDR3 coding DNA: TGCAGCGTGGGGCGGGGGGTAACCACAGATACGCAGTATTTT.

This clone was seen only a few times. The gene calls are TRBV28 and TRBJ1-1; 7 bases map to TRBD1. This CDR3 spans 15 amino acids. CDR1 is MDHEN and CDR2 is SYDVKM in the germline V gene. Trimming at V came to 5 bases and at J to 2 bases, leaving 8 bases not matched to a gene. CDR3 sequence: CASSPGDRGNTEAFF. The CDR3 nucleotides read TGTGCCAGCAGTCCAGGGGACAGAGGAAACACTGAAGCTTTCTTT.

The J gene is TRBJ1-3, the V gene TRBV7-2, with D maybe TRBD1 (6 bases). This CDR3 is built from 15 residues. V gave up 3 bases and J gave up 2 bases, with 11 bases separating them. In germline, CDR1 is SGHTA, CDR2 FQGNSA. The CDR3 here is CASSFSGDTGNTIYF. Here the CDR3 DNA reads TGTGCCAGCAGCTTTTCCGGGGACACTGGAAACACCATATATTTT.

The chain uses TRBV28 and TRBJ1-1; 9 positions match TRBD1. CDR3 length: 15 amino acids. J gave up 11 bases and V 7 bases, and 17 bases lay outside the gene matches. CDR1 is MDHEN and CDR2 is SYDVKM in the germline V gene. The CDR3 nucleotides read TGTGCCAGCACCACGGCCCGGGGACAGGGAGGGAGGGCTTTCTTT. Its translation is CASTTARGQGGRAFF. The whole variable domain, remainder taken from reference TRBV28 and TRBJ1-1, is DVKVTQSSRYLVKRTGEKVFLECVQDMDHENMFWYRQDPGLGLRLIYFSYDVKMKEKGDIPEGYSVSREKKERFSLILESASTNQTSMYLCASTTARGQGGRAFFGQGTRLTVV.

The rearrangement uses TRBV7-3 and TRBJ2-3, with D maybe TRBD1 (5 bases). The germline V gene has CDR1 SGHTA and CDR2 FQGTGA. CDR3 length: 14 amino acids. Trimming took off 3 bases at V and 6 bases at J, with 13 bases between the two ends. The CDR3 DNA reads as TGTGCCAGCAGCTTGACAGTGGATGGGGATACGCAGTATTTT. Translated, it gives CASSLTVDGDTQYF.

V and J are TRBV7-9 and TRBJ1-4; D is unclear. Trimming took off 1 base at V and 0 bases at J, with 9 bases between the two ends. Germline CDR1 is SEHNR and CDR2 is FQNEAQ (reference sequence). The CDR3 has 16 amino acids. CDR3 nucleotide sequence: TGTGCCAGCAGCTTAGAGGTTTCCGCAACTAATGAAAAACTGTTTTTT. Translation gives CASSLEVSATNEKLFF.

The J gene is TRBJ1-1, the V gene TRBV19; 7 nucleotides line up with TRBD1. CDR1 LNHDA and CDR2 SQIVND come from the germline V gene (reference sequence). The CDR3 is 15 amino acids. Germline trimming cut 6 bases from V and 4 bases from J; bases unmatched to any gene: 11. The CDR3 region has the DNA TGTGCCAGTAGGGATCAGACAGGGTCGGCCACTGAAGCTTTCTTT. Amino acids: CASRDQTGSATEAFF.

The chain is built from TRBV11-2 and TRBJ1-4; unclear D gene. Germline values: CDR1 SGHAT, CDR2 FQNNGV. The V end was cut by 1 base, the J end by 13 bases, with 10 bases between. This CDR3 comprises 12 residues. DNA for the CDR3: TGTGCCAGCAGCTTAGCCCTGGGAGGACTGTTTTTT. Translation: CASSLALGGLFF.

V and J are TRBV2 and TRBJ2-7; TRBD1 might be the D (6 bases). Germline CDR1 SNHLY, CDR2 FYNNEI. The CDR3 extends over 14 amino acids. The V end lost 4 bases, the J end lost 3 bases, and 13 bases lay between the germline ends. Written as DNA, the CDR3 is TGTGCCAGCAGTGGGGGCAGGGGTTACTACGAGCAGTACTTC. Its protein is CASSGGRGYYEQYF.

V usage is TRBV7-9 and J usage is TRBJ2-7; a weak D match, TRBD1 (5 bases). Germline V gene data show CDR1 as SEHNR and CDR2 as FQNEAQ (reference sequence). V lost 5 bases to trimming and J lost 2 bases, with 16 bases between them. The CDR3 has 15 amino acids. CDR3 sequence reads: CASSPRQNPTYEQYF. As DNA, the CDR3 is TGTGCCAGCAGCCCCAGACAGAACCCGACCTACGAGCAGTACTTC.

J is TRBJ1-1 and V is TRBV27; D is undetermined. The ends were cut back, 0 bases at V and 3 bases at J, with 11 bases in the middle. This CDR3 region has 15 residues. The germline V gene encodes CDR1 MNHEY and CDR2 SMNVEV (reference sequence). The CDR3 protein is CASSLSYGMHTEAFF. CDR3 DNA: TGTGCCAGCAGTTTATCGTATGGGATGCACACTGAAGCTTTCTTT.

This rearrangement joins TRBV28 to TRBJ2-5; 8 nucleotides match TRBD1. Germline V lookup: CDR1 MDHEN, CDR2 SYDVKM. The CDR3 has 14 amino acids. V lost 6 bases, J lost 4 bases, and 7 bases stayed unmatched. The DNA of the CDR3 is TGTGCCAGCAGAGAAACAGGGGGAGTAGAGACCCAGTACTTC. Translation: CASRETGGVETQYF.

The chain combines TRBV7-9 with TRBJ2-5; no definite D call. CDR3 length equals 13 residues. Looked up from germline, CDR1 is SEHNR and CDR2 is FQNEAQ (reference sequence). V lost 5 bases and J 3 bases, leaving 10 bases between the germline ends. The CDR3 is CASSPQVKETQYF. In DNA form, the CDR3 reads TGTGCCAGCAGCCCGCAGGTGAAAGAGACCCAGTACTTC.

V usage is TRBV6-5 and J usage is TRBJ2-1, with 14 nucleotides matching TRBD2. The germline gives CDR1 MNHEY, CDR2 SVGAGI. Trimming at V came to 6 bases and at J to 10 bases, leaving 8 bases not matched to a gene. The CDR3 sequence is 15 residues long. CDR3 nucleotides: TGTGCCAGCAGCCAGACTAGCGGGGGGGCCGAGGAGCAGTTCTTC. Translation: CASSQTSGGAEEQFF.

The chain has TRBV7-3 and TRBJ2-2; D is unclear. The CDR3 totals 13 residues. V was trimmed by 3 bases and J by 4 bases, leaving 6 bases between them. The V gene's germline CDR1 is SGHTA and CDR2 FQGTGA. DNA of the CDR3: TGTGCCAGCAGCTTCCAACCCACCGGGGAGCTGTTTTTT. Its translation: CASSFQPTGELFF.

The chain is built from TRBV29-1 and TRBJ2-5, with TRBD2 matching over 10 bases. The germline gives CDR1 SQVTM, CDR2 ANQGSEA. J was trimmed by 5 bases and V by 0 bases; bases with no gene match: 15. The CDR3 is made up of 18 amino acids. The CDR3 reads CSVEDLRTSGPWGETQYF. The CDR3 nucleotides are TGCAGCGTTGAAGATCTAAGGACTAGCGGTCCCTGGGGGGAGACCCAGTACTTC.